Sequencing of this T cell receptor (beta chain) was carried out in a study of blood T cell repertoires in COVID-19. Turning to the study itself: Samples came from the United States, Italy and Spain, spanning acute and convalescent COVID-19.

Original analysis: Quantification of nucleated cells was approximated via reference gene primer amplification. Here immunoSEQ multiplex PCR was the method, and the copy in TCRdb shows in-frame clones only, minus some. D and trimming were read from the DNA, whereas the V and J calls and clone size are those reported in that table. The data show about 260,000 clones, with about 87% seen just once and less than 5% held by the top ten. This TCR was sampled from a man between 60 and 75 years old who had recovered from COVID-19. The sample consisted of peripheral blood.

This CDR3 is CASSSGSGYEQYF. Written as DNA, the CDR3 is TGTGCCAGCAGTTCCGGGTCCGGCTACGAGCAGTACTTC. J is TRBJ2-7 and V is TRBV12-3 or TRBV12-4; no reliable D call. The CDR3 has 13 amino acids. V was clipped by 4 bases and J by 3 bases, with 10 bases between them.